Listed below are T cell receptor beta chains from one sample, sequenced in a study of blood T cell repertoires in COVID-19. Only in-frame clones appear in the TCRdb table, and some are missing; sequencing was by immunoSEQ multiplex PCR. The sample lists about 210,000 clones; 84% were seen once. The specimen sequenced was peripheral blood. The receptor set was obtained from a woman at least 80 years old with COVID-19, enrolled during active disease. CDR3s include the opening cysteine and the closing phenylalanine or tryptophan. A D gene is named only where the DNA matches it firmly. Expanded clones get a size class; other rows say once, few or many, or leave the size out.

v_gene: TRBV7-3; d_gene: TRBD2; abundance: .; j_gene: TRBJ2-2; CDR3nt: TGTGCCAGCAGCCCCAGCGGGGGTAACACCGGGGAGCTGTTTTTT; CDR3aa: CASSPSGGNTGELFF
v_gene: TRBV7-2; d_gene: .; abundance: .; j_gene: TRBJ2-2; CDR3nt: TGTGCCAGCAGCTCATACCAGGGGCCCGGGGAGCTGTTTTTT; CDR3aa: CASSSYQGPGELFF
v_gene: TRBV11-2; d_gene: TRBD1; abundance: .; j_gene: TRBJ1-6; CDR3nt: TGTGCCAGCAGCTTAAGGGGAAGGACAGGGGCCTCACCCCTCCACTTT; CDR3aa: CASSLRGRTGASPLHF
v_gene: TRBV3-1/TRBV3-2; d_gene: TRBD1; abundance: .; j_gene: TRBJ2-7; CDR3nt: TGTGCCAGCAGGAGCCAGACAGGGGGCTTTTACGAGCAGTACTTC; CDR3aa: CASRSQTGGFYEQYF
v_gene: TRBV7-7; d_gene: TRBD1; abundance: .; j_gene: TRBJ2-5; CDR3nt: TGTGCCAGCAGCTCCCCGACAGGGGGCGCGGGGACCCAGTACTTC; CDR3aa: CASSSPTGGAGTQYF
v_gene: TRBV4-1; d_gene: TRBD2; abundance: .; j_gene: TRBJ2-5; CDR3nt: TGCGCCAGCAGCCAAGGGGGCGGGGGGGCGGAGACCCAGTACTTC; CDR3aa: CASSQGGGGAETQYF
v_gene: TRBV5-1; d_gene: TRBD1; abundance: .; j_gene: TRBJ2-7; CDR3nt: TGCGCCAGCAGCGGGTGGACAGGGCGAGGAAACGAGCAGTACTTC; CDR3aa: CASSGWTGRGNEQYF
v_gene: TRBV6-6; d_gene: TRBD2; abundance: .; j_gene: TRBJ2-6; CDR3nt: TGTGCCAGCACTTTGGCGGGGGCTGGGGCCAACGTCCTGACTTTC; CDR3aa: CASTLAGAGANVLTF
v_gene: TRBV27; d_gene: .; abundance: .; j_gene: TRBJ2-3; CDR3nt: TGTGCCAGCAGTTTATCCCAGGGCACCTACACAGATACGCAGTATTTT; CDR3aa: CASSLSQGTYTDTQYF
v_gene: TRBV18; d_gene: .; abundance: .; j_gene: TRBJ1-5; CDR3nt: TGTGCCAGCTCACTCGGGATTTTTCGGCCCCAGCATTTT; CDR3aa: CASSLGIFRPQHF
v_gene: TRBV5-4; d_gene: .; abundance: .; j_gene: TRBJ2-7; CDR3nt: TGTGCCAGCAGCTCCAGTGGCGGGGGCGTTAAGCAGTACTTC; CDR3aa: CASSSSGGGVKQYF
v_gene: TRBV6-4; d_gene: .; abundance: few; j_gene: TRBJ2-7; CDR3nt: TGTGCCAGCAGTGTGGGGCTTACCTACGAGCAGTACTTC; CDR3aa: CASSVGLTYEQYF
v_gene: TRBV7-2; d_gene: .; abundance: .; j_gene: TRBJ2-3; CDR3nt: TGTGCCAGCAGCTTACAAGCGGGCTACACAGATACGCAGTATTTT; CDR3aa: CASSLQAGYTDTQYF
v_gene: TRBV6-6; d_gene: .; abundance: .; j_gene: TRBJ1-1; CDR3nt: TGTGCCAGCAGTTACCAAACTCTAAACACTGAAGCTTTCTTT; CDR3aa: CASSYQTLNTEAFF
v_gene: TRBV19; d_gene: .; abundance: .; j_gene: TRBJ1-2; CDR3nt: TGTGCCAGTAGTAGAGCAGGGTACTATGGCTACACCTTC; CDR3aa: CASSRAGYYGYTF
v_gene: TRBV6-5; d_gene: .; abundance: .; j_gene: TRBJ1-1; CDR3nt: TGTGCCAGCAGTAAACCTTGGACAGCCGAAGCTTTCTTT; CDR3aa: CASSKPWTAEAFF
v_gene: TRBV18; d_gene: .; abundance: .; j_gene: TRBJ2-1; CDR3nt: TGTGCCAGCTCACCACCCGAAAACCCAAGGGGTGAGCAGTTCTTC; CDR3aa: CASSPPENPRGEQFF
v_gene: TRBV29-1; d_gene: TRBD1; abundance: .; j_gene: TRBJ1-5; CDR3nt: TGCAGCGTTGAACAGGGGGGCAATCAGCCCCAGCATTTT; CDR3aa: CSVEQGGNQPQHF
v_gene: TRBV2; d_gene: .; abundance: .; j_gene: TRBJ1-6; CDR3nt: TGTGCCAGCAGGGCTTATTCACCCCTCCACTTT; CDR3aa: CASRAYSPLHF
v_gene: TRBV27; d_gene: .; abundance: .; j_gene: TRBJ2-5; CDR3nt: TGTGCCAGCGCTAAACGGGACCAAGAGACCCAGTACTTC; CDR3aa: CASAKRDQETQYF
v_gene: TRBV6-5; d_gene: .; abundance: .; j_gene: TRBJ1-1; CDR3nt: TGTGCCAGCAGATTTCGGACTGAAGCTTTCTTT; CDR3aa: CASRFRTEAFF
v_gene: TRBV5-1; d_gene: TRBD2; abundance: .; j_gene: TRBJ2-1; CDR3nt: TGCGCCAGCAGCTTTAAGGGACTAGCCGGTGAGCAGTTCTTC; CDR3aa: CASSFKGLAGEQFF
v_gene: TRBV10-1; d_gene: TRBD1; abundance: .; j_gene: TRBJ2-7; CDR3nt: TGCGCCAGCATTAGCCGGGACAGGGAATACGAGCAGTACTTC; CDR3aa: CASISRDREYEQYF
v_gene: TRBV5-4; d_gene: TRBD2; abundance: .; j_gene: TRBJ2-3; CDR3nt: TGTGCCAGCAGCTTAGGCGGGGGTCGCACAGATACGCAGTATTTT; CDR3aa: CASSLGGGRTDTQYF
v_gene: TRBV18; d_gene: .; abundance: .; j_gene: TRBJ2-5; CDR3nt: TGTGCCAGCTCACCCCGCCAAGAGACCCAGTACTTC; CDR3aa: CASSPRQETQYF
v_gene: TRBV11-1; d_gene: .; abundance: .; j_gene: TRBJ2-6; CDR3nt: TGTGCCAGCAGTGAGAGTGGGGCCAACGTCCTGACTTTC; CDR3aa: CASSESGANVLTF
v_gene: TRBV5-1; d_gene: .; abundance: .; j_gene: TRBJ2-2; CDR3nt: TGCGCCAGCAGACTGACCGGGGAGCTGTTTTTT; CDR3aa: CASRLTGELFF
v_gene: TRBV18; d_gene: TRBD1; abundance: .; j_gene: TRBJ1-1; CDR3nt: TGTGCCAGCTCGTTACAGGGGTTGAACACTGAAGCTTTCTTT; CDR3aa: CASSLQGLNTEAFF
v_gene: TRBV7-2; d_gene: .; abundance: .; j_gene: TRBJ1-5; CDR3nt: TGTGCCAGCAGCCTATGGGGGCTGAATCAGCCCCAGCATTTT; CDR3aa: CASSLWGLNQPQHF
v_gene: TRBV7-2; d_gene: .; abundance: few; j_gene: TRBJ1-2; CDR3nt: TGTGCCAGCAGCCCAACGGACAGAACTAACTATGGCTACACCTTC; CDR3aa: CASSPTDRTNYGYTF
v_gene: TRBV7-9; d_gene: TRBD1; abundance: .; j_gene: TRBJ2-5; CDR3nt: TGTGCCAGCAGCCCAAACCCCGGGACAGGGGGAGAGACCCAGTACTTC; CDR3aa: CASSPNPGTGGETQYF
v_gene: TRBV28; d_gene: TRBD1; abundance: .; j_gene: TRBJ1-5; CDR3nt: TGTGCCAGCAGAAACGGACAGGAGGGAAGCAATCAGCCCCAGCATTTT; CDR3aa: CASRNGQEGSNQPQHF
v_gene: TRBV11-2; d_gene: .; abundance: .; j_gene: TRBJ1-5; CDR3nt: TGTGCCAGCAGCTTAGGAGGGTCGGGCAATCAGCCCCAGCATTTT; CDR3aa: CASSLGGSGNQPQHF
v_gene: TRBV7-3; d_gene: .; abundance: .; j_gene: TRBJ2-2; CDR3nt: TGTGCCAGCAGCTTCGGAGCCGGCGGGGTCGGGGAGCTGTTTTTT; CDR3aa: CASSFGAGGVGELFF
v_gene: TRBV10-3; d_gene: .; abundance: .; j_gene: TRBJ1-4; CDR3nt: TGTGCCATCAGTGAGGACAGAAATGAAAAACTGTTTTTT; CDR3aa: CAISEDRNEKLFF
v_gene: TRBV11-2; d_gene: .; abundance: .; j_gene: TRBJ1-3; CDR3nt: TGTGCCAGCAGCTTAGGGGGCTTCTCTGGAAACACCATATATTTT; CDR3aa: CASSLGGFSGNTIYF
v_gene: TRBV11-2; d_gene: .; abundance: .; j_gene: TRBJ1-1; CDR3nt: TGTGCCAGCAGCTCTAGACAGGAAAGTGAAGCTTTCTTT; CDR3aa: CASSSRQESEAFF
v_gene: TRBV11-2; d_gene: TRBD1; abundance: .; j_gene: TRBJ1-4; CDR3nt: TGTGCCAGCAGCCCTCGACAGGGGCTACGTGAAAAACTGTTTTTT; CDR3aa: CASSPRQGLREKLFF
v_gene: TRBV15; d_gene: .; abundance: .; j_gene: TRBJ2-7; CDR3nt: TGTGCCACCAGCAGAGAGACAGAATACGAGCAGTACTTC; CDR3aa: CATSRETEYEQYF
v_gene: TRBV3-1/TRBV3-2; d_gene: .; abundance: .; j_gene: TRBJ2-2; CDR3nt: TGTGCCAGCAGCCAAGGACGGGGGACGAACACCGGGGAGCTGTTTTTT; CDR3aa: CASSQGRGTNTGELFF
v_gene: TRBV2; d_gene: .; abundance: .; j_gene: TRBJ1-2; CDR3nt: TGTGCCAGCAGCGAGGTCTCTTATGGCTACACCTTC; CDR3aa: CASSEVSYGYTF
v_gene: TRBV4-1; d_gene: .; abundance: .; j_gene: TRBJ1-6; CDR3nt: TGCGCCAGCACCCACGGGGTCGGGTCACCCCTCCACTTT; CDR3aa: CASTHGVGSPLHF
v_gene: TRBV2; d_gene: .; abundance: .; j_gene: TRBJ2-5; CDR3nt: TGTGCCAGCAGTGAAGCGCTTCACGGTTCCCAGTACTTC; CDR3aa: CASSEALHGSQYF
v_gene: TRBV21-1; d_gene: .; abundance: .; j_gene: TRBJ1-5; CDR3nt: TGTGCCAGCAGCAAACCCCGACAGAGGAGGGGATCTGATCAGCCCCAGCATTTT; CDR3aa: CASSKPRQRRGSDQPQHF
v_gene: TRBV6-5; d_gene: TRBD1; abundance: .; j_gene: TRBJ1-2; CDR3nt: TGTGCCAGCAGTCGCCGGACAGGGGGCTATGGCTACACCTTC; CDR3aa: CASSRRTGGYGYTF